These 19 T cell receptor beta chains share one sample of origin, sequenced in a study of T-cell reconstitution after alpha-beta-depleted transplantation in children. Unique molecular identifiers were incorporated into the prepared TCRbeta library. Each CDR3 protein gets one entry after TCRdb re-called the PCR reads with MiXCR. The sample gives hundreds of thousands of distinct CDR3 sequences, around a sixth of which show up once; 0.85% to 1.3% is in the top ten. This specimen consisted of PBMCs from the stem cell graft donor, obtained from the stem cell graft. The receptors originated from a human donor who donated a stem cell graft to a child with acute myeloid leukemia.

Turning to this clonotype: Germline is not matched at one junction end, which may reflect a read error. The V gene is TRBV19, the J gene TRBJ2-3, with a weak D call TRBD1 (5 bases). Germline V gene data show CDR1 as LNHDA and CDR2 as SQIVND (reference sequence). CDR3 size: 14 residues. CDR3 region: CASAATPLGDMQYF. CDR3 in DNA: TGTGCCAGTGCCGCGACCCCTTTAGGGGATATGCAGTATTTT.

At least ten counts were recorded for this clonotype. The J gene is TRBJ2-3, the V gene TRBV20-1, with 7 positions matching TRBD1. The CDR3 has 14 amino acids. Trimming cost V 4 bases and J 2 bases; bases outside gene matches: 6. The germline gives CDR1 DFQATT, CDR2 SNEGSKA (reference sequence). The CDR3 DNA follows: TGCAGTGCTAATGGAGACAGGGACACAGATACGCAGTATTTT. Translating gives CSANGDRDTDTQYF.

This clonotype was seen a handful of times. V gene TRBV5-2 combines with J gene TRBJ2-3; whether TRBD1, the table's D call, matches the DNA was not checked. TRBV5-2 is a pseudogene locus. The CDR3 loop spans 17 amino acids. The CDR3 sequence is CASNLGSGTGGPDTQYF. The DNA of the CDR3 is TGTGCCAGCAACTTGGGTTCCGGGACAGGGGGCCCAGATACGCAGTATTTT.

The DNA for the CDR3 is TGTGCCAGCAGCTCGCCCAGCCCTAGCGGGCCTAGCTCCTACAATGAGCAGTTCTTC. The encoded protein is CASSSPSPSGPSSYNEQFF. The V gene is TRBV11-1, the J gene TRBJ2-1; 8 bases are a match to TRBD2. Germline values: CDR1 SGHAT, CDR2 FQDESV (reference sequence). The V gene end was trimmed by 4 bases and the J gene end by 0 bases; junction bases not matched to a gene: 14. This CDR3 has 19 amino acids.

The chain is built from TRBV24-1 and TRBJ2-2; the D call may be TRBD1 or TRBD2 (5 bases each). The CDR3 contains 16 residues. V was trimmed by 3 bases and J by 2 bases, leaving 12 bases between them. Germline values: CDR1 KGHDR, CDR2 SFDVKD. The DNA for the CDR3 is TGTGCCACCAGTGATGCCGGGACGGTAAACACCGGGGAGCTGTTTTTT. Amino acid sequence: CATSDAGTVNTGELFF.

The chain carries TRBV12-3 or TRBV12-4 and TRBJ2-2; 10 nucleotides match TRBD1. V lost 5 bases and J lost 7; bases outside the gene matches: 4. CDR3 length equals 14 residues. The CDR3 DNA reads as TGTGCCAGCAGTGGGGGACAGGGGAACGGGGAGCTGTTTTTT. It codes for CASSGGQGNGELFF.

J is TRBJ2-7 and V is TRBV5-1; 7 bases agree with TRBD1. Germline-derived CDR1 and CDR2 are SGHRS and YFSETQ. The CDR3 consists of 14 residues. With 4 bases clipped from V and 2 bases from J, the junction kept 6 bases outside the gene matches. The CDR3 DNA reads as TGCGCCAGCAGCCCCTGGGACAGCCCCTACGAGCAGTACTTC. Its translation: CASSPWDSPYEQYF. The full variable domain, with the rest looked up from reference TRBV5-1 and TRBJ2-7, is KAGVTQTPRYLIKTRGQQVTLSCSPISGHRSVSWYQQTPGQGLQFLFEYFSETQRNKGNFPGRFSGRQFSNSRSEMNVSTLELGDSALYLCASSPWDSPYEQYFGPGTRLTVT.

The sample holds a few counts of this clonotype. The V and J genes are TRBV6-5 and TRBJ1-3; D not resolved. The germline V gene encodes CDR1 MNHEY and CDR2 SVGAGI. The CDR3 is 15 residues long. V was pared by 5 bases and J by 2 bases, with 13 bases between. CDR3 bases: TGTGCCAGCAGTATATTCGACGAGACTGGAAACACCATATATTTT. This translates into CASSIFDETGNTIYF.

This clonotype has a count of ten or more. The DNA of the CDR3 is TGCAGTGCTAGAGATATTGTGGGGATAGGGGAGACCCAGTACTTC. It yields the protein CSARDIVGIGETQYF. The chain uses TRBV20-1 and TRBJ2-5, with D hard to call. Germline CDR1 DFQATT, CDR2 SNEGSKA (reference sequence). Trimming removed 0 bases from V and 5 bases from J, with 16 bases in between. This CDR3 has 15 residues.

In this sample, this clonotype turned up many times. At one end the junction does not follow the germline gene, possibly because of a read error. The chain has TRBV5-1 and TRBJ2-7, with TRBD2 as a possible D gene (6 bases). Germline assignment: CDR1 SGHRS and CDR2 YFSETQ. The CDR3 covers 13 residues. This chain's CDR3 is CASSGGSSYEQYF. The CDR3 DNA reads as TGTGCCAGCTCAGGAGGGAGCTCCTACGAGCAGTACTTC.

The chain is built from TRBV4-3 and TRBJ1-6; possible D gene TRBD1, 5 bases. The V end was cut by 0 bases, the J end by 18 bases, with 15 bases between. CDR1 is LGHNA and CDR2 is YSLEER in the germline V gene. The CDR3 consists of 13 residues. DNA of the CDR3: TGCGCCAGCAGCCAAGATCTGGGGCAGCCGGACCACTTT. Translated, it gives CASSQDLGQPDHF.

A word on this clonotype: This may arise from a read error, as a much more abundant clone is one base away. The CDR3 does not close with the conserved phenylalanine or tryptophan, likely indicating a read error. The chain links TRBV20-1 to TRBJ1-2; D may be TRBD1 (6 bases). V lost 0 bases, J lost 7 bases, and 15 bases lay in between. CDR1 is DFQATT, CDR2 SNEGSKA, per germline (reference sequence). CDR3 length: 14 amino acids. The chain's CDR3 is CSARDIQGEGGYTL. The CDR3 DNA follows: TGCAGTGCTAGAGATATACAGGGCGAGGGTGGCTACACCCTC.

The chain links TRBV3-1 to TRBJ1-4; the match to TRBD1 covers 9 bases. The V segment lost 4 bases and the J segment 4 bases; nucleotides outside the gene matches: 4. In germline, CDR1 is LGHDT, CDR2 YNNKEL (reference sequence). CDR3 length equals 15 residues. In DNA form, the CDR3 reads TGTGCCAGCAGCCTGGACAGGGGAGTTAATGAAAAACTGTTTTTT. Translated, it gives CASSLDRGVNEKLFF.

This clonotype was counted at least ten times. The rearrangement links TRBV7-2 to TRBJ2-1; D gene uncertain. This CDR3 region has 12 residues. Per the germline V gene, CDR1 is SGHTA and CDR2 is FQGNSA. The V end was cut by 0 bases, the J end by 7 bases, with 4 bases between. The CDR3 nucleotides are TGTGCCAGCAGCTTAGCGCGAAATGAGCAGTTCTTC. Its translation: CASSLARNEQFF.

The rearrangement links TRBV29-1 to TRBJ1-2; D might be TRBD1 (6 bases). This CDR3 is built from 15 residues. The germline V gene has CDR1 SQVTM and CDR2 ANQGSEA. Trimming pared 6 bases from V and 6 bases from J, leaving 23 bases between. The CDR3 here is CSVRGGPGRKDGYTF. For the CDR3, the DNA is TGCAGCGTCCGGGGGGGGCCGGGGCGGAAGGATGGCTACACCTTC.

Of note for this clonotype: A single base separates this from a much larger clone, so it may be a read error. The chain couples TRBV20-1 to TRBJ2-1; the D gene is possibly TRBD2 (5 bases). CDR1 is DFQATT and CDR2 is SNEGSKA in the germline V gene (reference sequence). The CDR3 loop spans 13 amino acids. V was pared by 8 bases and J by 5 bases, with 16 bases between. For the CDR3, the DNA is TGCAGTACTACGGGAAAGGGCCACAATGAGCAGTTCTTC. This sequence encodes CSTTGKGHNEQFF.

CDR3 DNA: TGTGCCAGCAGTCGACTAGCGGGGGGGGCAAGCACAGATACGCAGTATTTT. Encoded protein: CASSRLAGGASTDTQYF. The chain combines TRBV6-2 or TRBV6-3 with TRBJ2-3; 14 positions match TRBD2. Germline V lookup: CDR1 MNHEY, CDR2 SVGEGT. Trimming removed 5 bases from V and 0 bases from J; junction bases left unmatched: 4. The CDR3 extends over 17 amino acids.

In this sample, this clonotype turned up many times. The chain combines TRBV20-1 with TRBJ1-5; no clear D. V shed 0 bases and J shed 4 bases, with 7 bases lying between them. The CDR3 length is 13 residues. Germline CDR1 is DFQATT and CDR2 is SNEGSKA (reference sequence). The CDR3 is CSARDQVNQPQHF. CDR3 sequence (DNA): TGCAGTGCTAGAGATCAAGTAAATCAGCCCCAGCATTTT.

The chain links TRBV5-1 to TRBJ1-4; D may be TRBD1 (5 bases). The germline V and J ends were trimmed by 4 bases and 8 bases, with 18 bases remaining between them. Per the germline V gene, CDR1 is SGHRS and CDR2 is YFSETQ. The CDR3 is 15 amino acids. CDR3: CASSGDSGRVEKLFF. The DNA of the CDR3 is TGCGCCAGCAGCGGTGACAGTGGTCGGGTAGAAAAACTGTTTTTT.